The source of this TCR beta chain is a study of blood T cell repertoires in COVID-19 (dated by TCRdb to the early 2020s). Context from the whole study: Collaborator samples came from the United States, Italy and Spain and covered acute and convalescent phases of COVID-19. The material from the prospective study consisted of cDNA or gDNA derived from T cells, B-cell-depleted T cells, or PBMCs. The dataset comprised deeply sampled blood TCRbeta repertoires from subjects exposed to, actively infected with, or recovered from COVID-19. The repertoires were released in a freely available public database intended as a resource for research on the immune response to SARS-CoV-2. The samples were drawn from the first 160 participants of the ongoing ImmuneRACE study and from over a thousand subjects provided by 6 global collaborators. A de-identified subject ID, COVID-19 status, age in years and sex were almost always included in the sample metadata. Where HLA class I and class II types were available, the types were taken from metadata supplied by the sample provider, not from assay-based typing. Findings and caveats that apply to the study as a whole: How much clinical and demographic metadata was included differed by source and by participant, and the metadata was provided uncurated.

V is shortened by 4 bases, J by 4 bases, and the region joining them spans 21 bases. CDR1 and CDR2 are read off the germline V gene as SGHDT and YYEEEE. The CDR3 holds 16 amino acids from the cysteine to the phenylalanine. Only the CDR3 DNA is retained, 48 bases long and in frame from the first base. The collaborating institutions used their own protocols to collect whole blood in K2EDTA tubes. For TCRbeta analysis, collaborators shipped samples as frozen whole blood, isolated PBMCs, or DNA extracted from either of those sample types. A remark on this clone: The specificity of this receptor is unknown. No much larger clonotype is one base removed from it; base qualities were not supplied.

The immunoSEQ Assay, a bias-controlled multiplex PCR, was used to amplify TCRbeta CDR3 regions from genomic DNA. In the source study's methods: The number of nucleated cells in each sample was estimated by amplification of reference gene primers within the assay. To quantify the absolute abundance of each unique TCRbeta CDR3 rearrangement, sequence reads were collapsed and filtered. For each sample, productive Simpson clonality was calculated as the square root of Simpson's diversity index across productive rearrangements. The source is immuneACCESS, and TCRdb retained only in-frame sequences with V and J called. Part of the clones is not carried over; for the studies checked, unresolved V genes explain less than half of this, and the remainder is unexplained. V and J calls and clone size are those listed in that table; D and trimming were worked out from the DNA. Here the sample has nearly 60,000 clones; approximately 87% occur a single time. Approximately 4.5% of the sample lies in the top ten.

The chain is encoded by TRBV5-6 joined to TRBJ2-7; TRBD1 could be the D gene, as 6 bases match. The receptor's source is a man between 40 and 49 years old with active COVID-19. The sample was peripheral blood. The CDR3 reads as follows: CASSHLPGQGSYEQYF. The nucleotide sequence reads as follows: TGTGCCAGCAGCCACCTCCCTGGGCAGGGGTCTTACGAGCAGTACTTC.